These 27 T cell receptor beta chains came from one sample sequenced in a study of Graves' ophthalmopathy and Graves' hyperthyroidism. Amplification of the TCR beta CDR3 regions used RNA transcripts (as template). The first round was an RT-PCR with HTBI primers, and the second round was a multiplex PCR. MiXCR was run by TCRdb on the multiplex PCR reads, yielding one entry per CDR3 protein. The top ten clones hold roughly 7% of a sample with 300,000 to 500,000 distinct CDR3 sequences, 15% of them seen once. Sequenced sample: peripheral blood. The receptors were gathered from a woman in her late teens or twenties with stable Graves' hyperthyroidism.

The genes are TRBV28 and TRBJ2-2, with D tentatively TRBD1 (5 bases). CDR3 length: 13 amino acids. V was cut by 6 bases and J by 3 bases, with 8 bases left in between. Germline V gene sequence: CDR1 MDHEN, CDR2 SYDVKM. The DNA of the CDR3 is TGTGCCAGCAGCCGACAGCACACCGGGGAGCTGTTTTTT. Amino acid sequence: CASSRQHTGELFF. Drawing the rest from reference TRBV28 and TRBJ2-2, the complete variable domain is DVKVTQSSRYLVKRTGEKVFLECVQDMDHENMFWYRQDPGLGLRLIYFSYDVKMKEKGDIPEGYSVSREKKERFSLILESASTNQTSMYLCASSRQHTGELFFGEGSRLTVL.

Ten or more counts support this clonotype. This rearrangement joins TRBV12-3 or TRBV12-4 to TRBJ1-5; D gene ambiguous. Trimming pared 2 bases from V and 4 bases from J, leaving 15 bases between. CDR3 length equals 16 residues. CDR3 sequence (DNA): TGTGCCAGCAGTTTATGGGTGGGCCCCCTTAATCAGCCCCAGCATTTT. Its translation is CASSLWVGPLNQPQHF.

This clonotype was observed many times. The chain joins TRBV7-2 to TRBJ2-5, with D tentatively TRBD1 or TRBD2 (6 bases each). This CDR3 contains 17 residues. The germline V gene encodes CDR1 SGHTA and CDR2 FQGNSA. V lost 0 bases and J 5 bases, leaving 19 bases between the germline ends. The CDR3 nucleotides are TGTGCCAGCAGCTTAGCGCTAGGACTAATAGGGGGGGAGACCCAGTACTTC. Translating it yields CASSLALGLIGGETQYF.

The sample holds many counts of this clonotype. Its ends do not fully match the called genes, so a read error is possible. The rearrangement uses TRBV19 and TRBJ2-7; 8 bases align to TRBD1. Germline values: CDR1 LNHDA, CDR2 SQIVND (reference sequence). The CDR3 totals 14 residues. CDR3 in amino acids: CAGSLGQGPYEQYF. CDR3 DNA: TGTGCCGGTAGCCTTGGACAGGGCCCCTACGAGCAGTACTTC.

This clonotype was counted ten times or more. This chain links TRBV5-1 with TRBJ2-7; D may be TRBD2 (5 bases). Germline CDR1 is SGHRS and CDR2 is YFSETQ. This CDR3 is built from 15 residues. Trimming took off 4 bases at V and 4 bases at J, with 18 bases between the two ends. The CDR3 DNA reads as TGCGCCAGCAGCCCACCGGGGATGGAGGATTACGAGCAGTACTTC. Translated, it gives CASSPPGMEDYEQYF.

This clonotype showed up many times. The chain recombines TRBV6-6 with TRBJ2-7; 7 bases are a match to TRBD2. The CDR3 loop spans 20 amino acids. The germline V gene has CDR1 MNHNY and CDR2 SVGAGI (reference sequence). V shed 0 bases, J shed 4 bases, and the junction held 21 bases outside the gene matches. CDR3 amino acids: CASSYSIAATSRGLWYEQYF. Here the CDR3 DNA reads TGTGCCAGCAGTTACTCGATCGCTGCTACTTCGCGGGGGTTATGGTACGAGCAGTACTTC.

This sequence joins TRBV5-4 and TRBJ2-1; TRBD1 agrees at 9 bases. CDR1 is SGHNT and CDR2 is YYREEE in the germline V gene (reference sequence). V lost 3 bases and J lost 6; bases outside the gene matches: 31. The CDR3 contains 23 residues. CDR3 region: CASSSQRWGIRDREKYKGNEQFF. Here the CDR3 DNA reads TGTGCCAGCAGCTCCCAAAGGTGGGGCATCCGGGACAGGGAAAAATATAAGGGCAATGAGCAGTTCTTC.

In this sample, this clonotype turned up many times. This chain uses TRBV6-2 or TRBV6-3 with TRBJ1-5; D is perhaps TRBD1 (5 bases). Germline values: CDR1 MNHEY, CDR2 SVGEGT. CDR3 size: 16 residues. With 0 bases removed from V and 2 bases from J, the gap between germline ends came to 11 bases. For the CDR3, the DNA is TGTGCCAGCAGTTACTCGAGGCAGGGAGGCAATCAGCCCCAGCATTTT. This sequence encodes CASSYSRQGGNQPQHF.

This clonotype was seen a few times. V is TRBV20-1 and J is TRBJ2-7; either TRBD1 or TRBD2 may fit D (5 bases each). Trimming shortened V by 3 bases and J by 0 bases, and 24 bases separated the two germline ends. CDR3 length: 18 residues. Germline V CDR1 and CDR2: DFQATT, SNEGSKA (reference sequence). This CDR3 reads CSASPRDLRTGTSYEQYF. Here the CDR3 DNA reads TGCAGTGCTAGTCCTCGGGACCTCCGTACGGGGACCTCCTACGAGCAGTACTTC.

The gene calls are TRBV12-3 or TRBV12-4 and TRBJ1-5; the match to TRBD1 covers 9 bases. The V segment lost 1 base and the J segment 4 bases; nucleotides outside the gene matches: 8. The CDR3 totals 17 residues. The DNA for the CDR3 is TGTGCCAGCAGTTTAGAAGGGACAGGGAAGGGAAATCAGCCCCAGCATTTT. It translates to CASSLEGTGKGNQPQHF.

This clonotype appeared many times. The chain recombines TRBV4-1 with TRBJ1-5; D ambiguous. The V end was cut by 4 bases, the J end by 0 bases, with 13 bases between. Germline CDR1 reads MGHRA; CDR2 reads YSYEKL. CDR3 size: 16 residues. As DNA, the CDR3 is TGCGCCAGCAGCCGCTACGACATGATTAGCAATCAGCCCCAGCATTTT. Protein product: CASSRYDMISNQPQHF.

There are a few counts of this clonotype. Since a much larger clone is just one base distant, this may be a read error. This chain joins TRBV12-3 or TRBV12-4 and TRBJ1-5; no definite D call. This CDR3 is built from 12 residues. The CDR3 sequence: CASGFHNQPQHF. In DNA, the CDR3 is TGTGCCAGCGGTTTCCACAATCAGCCCCAGCATTTT.

This rearrangement joins TRBV5-6 to TRBJ1-5; D uncertain. The germline V gene has CDR1 SGHDT and CDR2 YYEEEE. The V and J ends lost 2 bases and 9 bases respectively, with 12 bases between them. The CDR3 has 13 amino acids. For the CDR3, the DNA is TGTGCCAGCAGCTTTGGACCGGCGAGGCCCCAGCATTTT. Translating it yields CASSFGPARPQHF.

Worth noting for this clonotype: Because the CDR3 is missing its conserved closing phenylalanine or tryptophan, this is likely a read error. This chain connects TRBV10-2 to TRBJ2-2, with D hard to call. This CDR3 contains 11 residues. Trimming cost V 4 bases and J 7 bases, with 4 bases left between them. Looked up from germline, CDR1 is WSHSY and CDR2 is SAAADI. CDR3 DNA sequence: TGCGCCAGCAGTGTGAGCGGGGAGCTGTTTTTG. Amino acid sequence: CASSVSGELFL.

In this sample, this clonotype turned up many times. The J gene is TRBJ2-2, the V gene TRBV11-2; D is perhaps TRBD2 (7 bases). V was clipped by 0 bases and J by 13 bases, with 15 bases between them. Germline V gene lookup returns CDR1 SGHAT and CDR2 FQNNGV. This CDR3 has 14 amino acids. Written as DNA, the CDR3 is TGTGCCAGCAGCTTAGATCGGGCGGGGGCGGCGCTGTTTTTT. Its translation is CASSLDRAGAALFF.

This chain uses TRBV6-4 with TRBJ2-2, with TRBD1 matching over 9 bases. The CDR3 contains 20 residues. Germline V gives CDR1 MRHNA, CDR2 SNTAGT. With 6 bases clipped from V and 4 bases from J, the junction kept 21 bases outside the gene matches. The chain's CDR3 is CASRDEKQGAILRVTGELFF. The CDR3 nucleotides are TGTGCCAGCAGAGACGAGAAACAGGGGGCGATTCTCCGAGTCACCGGGGAGCTGTTTTTT.

Ten or more counts support this clonotype. The chain carries TRBV12-3 or TRBV12-4 and TRBJ1-1; D uncertain. This CDR3 spans 14 amino acids. Trimming pared 6 bases from V and 0 bases from J, leaving 11 bases between. DNA for the CDR3: TGTGCCAGCAGCCTGAATCACCTGAACACTGAAGCTTTCTTT. Its translation is CASSLNHLNTEAFF.

The CDR3 reads CASSSHWDSANTGELFF. Here the CDR3 DNA reads TGTGCCAGCAGCAGCCACTGGGACAGCGCGAACACCGGGGAGCTGTTTTTT. The V gene is TRBV9, the J gene TRBJ2-2; 7 nucleotides line up with TRBD1. The length of the CDR3 is 17 residues. The germline V gene has CDR1 SGDLS and CDR2 YYNGEE. V shed 4 bases and J 0 bases; nucleotides not matched to a gene: 9.

This clonotype was seen at least ten times. The chain is built from TRBV12-3 or TRBV12-4 and TRBJ2-5; TRBD2 matches 9 bases. The CDR3 consists of 15 residues. J was trimmed by 2 bases and V by 2 bases; bases with no gene match: 3. CDR3 sequence reads: CASSLKRGVQETQYF. In DNA form, the CDR3 reads TGTGCCAGCAGTTTAAAGCGGGGGGTACAAGAGACCCAGTACTTC.

V is TRBV4-1 and J is TRBJ2-5; 9 nucleotides match TRBD2. Germline CDR1 reads MGHRA; CDR2 reads YSYEKL. V gave up 0 bases and J gave up 2 bases; unmatched junction bases: 4. This CDR3 has 16 amino acids. Here the CDR3 DNA reads TGCGCCAGCAGCCAAGATTCGGCGGGGGGGCAAGAGACCCAGTACTTC. This gives the protein CASSQDSAGGQETQYF.

This clonotype was observed at least ten times. The genes are TRBV7-2 and TRBJ1-1, with D possibly TRBD1 on 5 matching bases. Germline loops: CDR1 SGHTA, CDR2 FQGNSA. There are 16 residues in the CDR3. V was trimmed by 1 base and J by 1 base, leaving 13 bases between them. CDR3 DNA sequence: TGTGCCAGCAGCTTAGGGGCGGCAGGGAAGAACACTGAAGCTTTCTTT. Protein: CASSLGAAGKNTEAFF.

This clonotype appeared many times. The V call is TRBV7-3, the J call TRBJ1-6; D is unclear. The ends were cut back, 0 bases at V and 9 bases at J, with 9 bases in the middle. The CDR3 is 14 residues long. Germline CDR1 reads SGHTA; CDR2 reads FQGTGA. The DNA of the CDR3 is TGTGCCAGCAGCTTAACTCACCGGGGTTCACCCCTCCACTTT. This gives the protein CASSLTHRGSPLHF.

This chain connects TRBV12-3 or TRBV12-4 to TRBJ1-1, with 8 bases matching TRBD1. The junction had 7 bases not matched to a gene; V was cut back by 6 bases and J by 1 base. This CDR3 is built from 15 residues. CDR3 sequence reads: CASSPGQDWNTEAFF. Here the CDR3 DNA reads TGTGCCAGCAGCCCGGGACAGGATTGGAACACTGAAGCTTTCTTT.

This clonotype was observed many times. V gene TRBV11-3 combines with J gene TRBJ2-7, with TRBD2 matching 9 bases. V gave up 5 bases and J gave up 5 bases; unmatched junction bases: 7. Germline V gene data show CDR1 as SGHNT and CDR2 as YENEEA. The CDR3 is 14 amino acids. Here the CDR3 reads CASSHLAGIDEQYF. The CDR3 nucleotides read TGTGCCAGCAGCCACCTAGCGGGGATCGACGAGCAGTACTTC.

In its sample, this clonotype was seen many times. This chain connects TRBV6-1 to TRBJ1-2, with a weak D call TRBD1 (5 bases). The germline CDR1 and CDR2 sequences are MNHNS and SASEGT. The CDR3 has 13 residues. V was clipped by 2 bases and J by 3 bases, with 7 bases between them. CDR3 in amino acids: CASSESGDYGYTF. The CDR3 region has the DNA TGTGCCAGCAGTGAATCGGGGGACTATGGCTACACCTTC.

This clonotype has at least ten counts. The chain carries TRBV11-2 and TRBJ1-1; the D gene is possibly TRBD1 (5 bases). This CDR3 contains 14 residues. V lost 5 bases and J lost 5, with 15 bases in between. Per germline, CDR1 SGHAT and CDR2 FQNNGV. The CDR3 spells CASSPPRPGTEAFF. CDR3 coding DNA: TGTGCCAGCAGCCCCCCCCGGCCAGGGACTGAAGCTTTCTTT.

This clonotype came up many times. The V call is TRBV6-5, the J call TRBJ1-6; D is perhaps TRBD1 (5 bases). V was cut by 4 bases and J by 5 bases, with 12 bases left in between. Germline CDR1 is MNHEY and CDR2 is SVGAGI. This CDR3 spans 15 amino acids. In DNA form, the CDR3 reads TGTGCCAGCAGTTCCTACGACAGCCATAATTCACCCCTCCACTTT. Translating gives CASSSYDSHNSPLHF.